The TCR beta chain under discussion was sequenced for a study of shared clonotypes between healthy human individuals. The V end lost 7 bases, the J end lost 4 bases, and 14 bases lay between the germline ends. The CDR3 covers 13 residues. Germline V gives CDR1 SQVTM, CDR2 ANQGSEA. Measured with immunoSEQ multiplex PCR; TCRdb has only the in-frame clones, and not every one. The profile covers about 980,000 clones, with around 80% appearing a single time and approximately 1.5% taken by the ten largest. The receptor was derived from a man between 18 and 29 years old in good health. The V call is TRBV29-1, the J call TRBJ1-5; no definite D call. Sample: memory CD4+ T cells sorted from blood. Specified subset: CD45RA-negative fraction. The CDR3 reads CSALWNVNQPQHF. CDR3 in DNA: TGCAGCGCCCTTTGGAATGTTAATCAGCCCCAGCATTTT.